The sequence of this T cell receptor beta chain was determined in a study of PD-L1 blockade in urothelial cancer. The CDR3 is 15 residues long. The germline V gene encodes CDR1 ENHRY and CDR2 SYGVKD. The V end lost 0 bases, the J end lost 0 bases, and 6 bases lay between the germline ends. Data came from immunoSEQ multiplex PCR; TCRdb stores just in-frame clones and leaves some out. The sample contains 60,000 to 70,000 clones, about 76% of which appear only once. Time point meaning: pretreatment peripheral blood. The sequence came from a man in his 70s with urothelial cancer. The J gene is TRBJ1-5, the V gene TRBV10-3; D is ambiguous. Here the sequenced sample was PBMCs, taken around atezolizumab (anti-PD-L1) treatment. The CDR3 reads CAISESGLSNQPQHF. CDR3 nucleotides: TGTGCCATCAGTGAGTCGGGCCTTAGCAATCAGCCCCAGCATTTT.